Sequencing of this T cell receptor beta chain was carried out in a study of patients and donors after allogeneic stem cell transplantation. Germline-derived CDR1 and CDR2 are SGHAT and FQNNGV. The germline V and J ends were trimmed by 0 bases and 0 bases, with 12 bases remaining between them. The CDR3 contains 17 residues. A single record per CDR3 protein comes from TCRdb applying MiXCR to the RT-PCR reads. The sample gives about 110,000 distinct CDR3 sequences, 35% of which show up once; under 30% is in the top ten. The chain combines TRBV11-2 with TRBJ2-1; D is perhaps TRBD1 or TRBD2 (5 bases each). The TCR was taken from a human donor who was either an allogeneic HSCT recipient or a stem cell or donor lymphocyte infusion donor (not recorded which). It is not recorded whose cells these are; they may come from a transplant donor. The sample was blood, either unsorted or a sorted T cell fraction (not recorded which). In DNA form, the CDR3 reads TGTGCCAGCAGCTTAGATGGGAGAAGGGGCTCCTACAATGAGCAGTTCTTC. Translating it yields CASSLDGRRGSYNEQFF.